These T cell receptor beta chains were read from a single sample in a study of PD-L1 blockade in urothelial cancer. Measured with immunoSEQ multiplex PCR; TCRdb has only the in-frame clones, and not every one. The repertoire consists of roughly 41,000 clones, with 82% occurring once and the leading ten covering 18%. The sample consisted of PBMCs, taken around atezolizumab (anti-PD-L1) treatment. These receptors were obtained from a man aged 60 to 69 with urothelial cancer. Each CDR3 is given with its conserved first and last residue. Each record gives: D gene, J gene, clone size, V gene, CDR3 DNA, CDR3 protein. A D gene is named only where the DNA matches it firmly. Not every row has a clone size; where given, it reads once, few, many or a size class.

>TRBD1|TRBJ2-2|once|TRBV6-1
TGTGCCGCAGACCCCGGGACAGCGAACACCGGGGAGCTGTTTTTT
CAADPGTANTGELFF
>-|TRBJ2-5|-|TRBV28
TGTGCCAGCAGTTTGCTGAGAGAGACCCAGTACTTC
CASSLLRETQYF
>-|TRBJ1-1|few|TRBV2
TGTGCCACCAACAAAGACAGGACGAACACTGAAGCTTTCTTT
CATNKDRTNTEAFF
>TRBD2|TRBJ2-7|-|TRBV5-4
TGTGCCAGCAGCCGGGGTTTTCTAGCGGGGTTTCCGTCCTACGAGCAGTACTTC
CASSRGFLAGFPSYEQYF
>TRBD1|TRBJ1-1|-|TRBV5-4
TGTGCCAGCAGCTTGGACCCTAAAAGGACAGGGATGAACACTGAAGCTTTCTTT
CASSLDPKRTGMNTEAFF
>TRBD1|TRBJ1-5|once|TRBV2
TGTGCCAGCAGGGGGGACAGTCAGAATCAGCCCCAGCATTTT
CASRGDSQNQPQHF
>TRBD1|TRBJ2-7|-|TRBV29-1
TGCAGCGTTGATGGACAGGGTCAGTACGAGCAGTACTTC
CSVDGQGQYEQYF
>TRBD1|TRBJ1-6|-|TRBV6-5
TGTGCCAGCAGAACCGGGACAGGCTATAATTCACCCCTCCACTTT
CASRTGTGYNSPLHF
>TRBD1|TRBJ2-7|-|TRBV4-1
TGCGCCAGCAGCTGGCTCGACAGGGGGTCCTACGAGCAGTACTTC
CASSWLDRGSYEQYF
>-|TRBJ1-1|-|TRBV30
TGTGCCTGGGACTCGGGAGGGAACACTGAAGCTTTCTTT
CAWDSGGNTEAFF
>-|TRBJ1-1|-|TRBV5-6
TGTGCCAGCAGCTTGGACGGGATTGAAGCTTTCTTT
CASSLDGIEAFF
>-|TRBJ1-3|-|TRBV28
TGTGCCAGCAGTTTGAGAGCCTCTGGAAACACCATATATTTT
CASSLRASGNTIYF
>TRBD2|TRBJ2-1|-|TRBV5-1
TGCGCCAGCAGCTTACGGACTAGCGGCGATGAGCAGTTCTTC
CASSLRTSGDEQFF
>TRBD1|TRBJ2-1|-|TRBV9
TGTGCCAGCAGCGACGCCCGACAGGGGTTGAGATGGGAGCAGTTCTTC
CASSDARQGLRWEQFF
>TRBD1|TRBJ2-7|-|TRBV7-8
TGTGCCAGCAGCTTGGGGAGGGACAGGGTTGACGAGCAGTACTTC
CASSLGRDRVDEQYF
>-|TRBJ2-7|-|TRBV25-1
TGTGCCAGCAGTGAGGCAGGGGTTCCCTACGAGCAGTACTTC
CASSEAGVPYEQYF
>TRBD1|TRBJ1-6|-|TRBV7-8
TGTGCCAGCAGCTTCGGACAGGGGGGTAATTCACCCCTCCACTTT
CASSFGQGGNSPLHF
>-|TRBJ1-6|-|TRBV4-2
TGTGCCAGCAGCCCAGCGACAGGACGCTATAATTCACCCCTCCACTTT
CASSPATGRYNSPLHF
>-|TRBJ2-1|-|TRBV5-5
TGTGCCAGCAGCTGGGGTGGGGGCCGGGATGAGCAGTTCTTC
CASSWGGGRDEQFF
>-|TRBJ2-7|-|TRBV29-1
TGCAGCGTTGAGAGACAGGACCACGAGCAGTACTTC
CSVERQDHEQYF
>TRBD1|TRBJ2-3|-|TRBV4-2
TGTGCCAGCGCCGGGACAGGGGGATTGACAGATACGCAGTATTTT
CASAGTGGLTDTQYF
>-|TRBJ2-7|few|TRBV29-1
TGCAGCGTTGTCCGGGGTCTCGGCGAGCAGTACTTC
CSVVRGLGEQYF
>TRBD1|TRBJ2-7|once|TRBV30
TGTGCCTGGGAGAGGGGGCAGGGATCTTACGAGCAGTACTTC
CAWERGQGSYEQYF
>TRBD1|TRBJ2-1|-|TRBV30
TGTGCCTGGAGTAACCAGGGGGATGAGCAGTTCTTC
CAWSNQGDEQFF
>TRBD1|TRBJ1-6|-|TRBV6-1
TGTGCCAGCAGTGAGGGGGGACAGGGTGGTTCACCCCTCCACTTT
CASSEGGQGGSPLHF
>-|TRBJ2-7|-|TRBV5-5
TGTGCCAGCAGCTTTAGCAGGGGAAGTGGTTACGAGCAGTACTTC
CASSFSRGSGYEQYF
>-|TRBJ1-2|-|TRBV28
TGTGCCAGCAGTTCTCCTTCGGGACTTAACTATGGCTACACCTTC
CASSSPSGLNYGYTF
>TRBD2|TRBJ2-7|-|TRBV2
TGTGCCAGCAGTGAATGGGCGGGGGATTCCTACTACGAGCAGTACTTC
CASSEWAGDSYYEQYF
>TRBD2|TRBJ2-3|-|TRBV11-2
TGTGCCAGCAGCTTAGAGGGACTAGCGGGGGGCACAGATACGCAGTATTTT
CASSLEGLAGGTDTQYF
>TRBD1|TRBJ2-5|-|TRBV2
TGTGCCAGCAGTGAACAGGGGGAGGAGACCCAGTACTTC
CASSEQGEETQYF
>TRBD1|TRBJ2-7|-|TRBV19
TGTGCCAGCAAGCAGGGGGCGGGTTCCTACGAGCAGTACTTC
CASKQGAGSYEQYF
>-|TRBJ2-4|-|TRBV7-3
TGTGCCAGCAGCGTGGATAACCGGAGGGACATTCAGTACTTC
CASSVDNRRDIQYF
>TRBD1|TRBJ1-4|once|TRBV5-1
TGCGCCAGCAGCTCGTGGACAGGGGAAAATGAAAAACTGTTTTTT
CASSSWTGENEKLFF
>-|TRBJ2-5|few|TRBV7-8
TGTGCCAGCAGCTTAAGGTTCAGGGAAGAGACCCAGTACTTC
CASSLRFREETQYF
>-|TRBJ1-1|-|TRBV6-6
TGTGCCAGCAGCGGTGGTGGGGGGAGAAGCACTGAAGCTTTCTTT
CASSGGGGRSTEAFF
>-|TRBJ1-1|-|TRBV9
TGTGCCAGCAGCGCGGGAGGGTCCAACACTGAAGCTTTCTTT
CASSAGGSNTEAFF
>-|TRBJ1-2|-|TRBV4-1
TGCGCCAGCAGCCGGCTCCAGCTCGCGGGGGCAGAGAGGGGCTACACCTTC
CASSRLQLAGAERGYTF
>-|TRBJ1-2|-|TRBV30
TGTGCCTGGACCCCACCGGACAGTTACTATGGCTACACCTTC
CAWTPPDSYYGYTF
>-|TRBJ1-1|-|TRBV5-1
TGCGCCAGCAGCTTGGGGGACTCTATGGAAGCTTTCTTT
CASSLGDSMEAFF
>TRBD1|TRBJ2-2|-|TRBV5-1
TGCGCCAGCAGCTCACGACAGGGGGCCGGGGAGCTGTTTTTT
CASSSRQGAGELFF
>TRBD2|TRBJ2-7|-|TRBV7-2
TGTGCCAGCAGCTTAGGGGGGGGGAACTACGAGCAGTACTTC
CASSLGGGNYEQYF
>-|TRBJ2-3|-|TRBV27
TGTGCCAGCAGAGCCCTTGGACAGTACACAGATACGCAGTATTTT
CASRALGQYTDTQYF
>TRBD1|TRBJ2-7|-|TRBV28
TGTGCCAGCAGTCGGCAGGGGGCGTTGACCTACGAGCAGTACTTC
CASSRQGALTYEQYF
>-|TRBJ1-1|-|TRBV5-4
TGTGCCAGCAGCTTGGAATCCGGGGGTAAAGCTTTCTTT
CASSLESGGKAFF
>-|TRBJ2-2|-|TRBV2
TGTGCCAGCAGTGACCCGGGGAACACCGGGGAGCTGTTTTTT
CASSDPGNTGELFF
>TRBD1|TRBJ1-1|-|TRBV29-1
TGCAGCACAGGACAGGGGAACACTGAAGCTTTCTTT
CSTGQGNTEAFF
>-|TRBJ1-2|-|TRBV30
TGTGCCTGGAGTGAGGGGACTTGGGATGGCTACACCTTC
CAWSEGTWDGYTF
>-|TRBJ2-5|medium-sized|TRBV7-9
TGTGCCAGCAGCTTTCCGGGGGTCCAAGAGACCCAGTACTTC
CASSFPGVQETQYF
>-|TRBJ2-5|-|TRBV6-5
TGTGCCAGCAGCCCCCTTGGGGGGGAGACCCAGTACTTC
CASSPLGGETQYF